The sequence of this T cell receptor (beta chain) was determined in a study of blood T cell repertoires in COVID-19. In this sample, this clone turned up once. TCRdb keeps only in-frame clones here, not all; method: immunoSEQ multiplex PCR. The table records about 64,000 clones, around 79% of them present only once. The CDR3 has 16 residues. The trim removed 2 bases at V and 4 bases at J, leaving 10 bases unmatched. Germline V lookup: CDR1 MNHEY, CDR2 SVGEGT. This TCR came from a human donor in a cohort sampled during active COVID-19. The specimen was peripheral blood. The chain links TRBV6-2 or TRBV6-3 to TRBJ1-2; 7 nucleotides match TRBD1. This chain's CDR3 is CASSYLDRAAPYGYTF. The CDR3 DNA reads as TGTGCCAGCAGTTACCTCGACAGGGCGGCGCCCTATGGCTACACCTTC.